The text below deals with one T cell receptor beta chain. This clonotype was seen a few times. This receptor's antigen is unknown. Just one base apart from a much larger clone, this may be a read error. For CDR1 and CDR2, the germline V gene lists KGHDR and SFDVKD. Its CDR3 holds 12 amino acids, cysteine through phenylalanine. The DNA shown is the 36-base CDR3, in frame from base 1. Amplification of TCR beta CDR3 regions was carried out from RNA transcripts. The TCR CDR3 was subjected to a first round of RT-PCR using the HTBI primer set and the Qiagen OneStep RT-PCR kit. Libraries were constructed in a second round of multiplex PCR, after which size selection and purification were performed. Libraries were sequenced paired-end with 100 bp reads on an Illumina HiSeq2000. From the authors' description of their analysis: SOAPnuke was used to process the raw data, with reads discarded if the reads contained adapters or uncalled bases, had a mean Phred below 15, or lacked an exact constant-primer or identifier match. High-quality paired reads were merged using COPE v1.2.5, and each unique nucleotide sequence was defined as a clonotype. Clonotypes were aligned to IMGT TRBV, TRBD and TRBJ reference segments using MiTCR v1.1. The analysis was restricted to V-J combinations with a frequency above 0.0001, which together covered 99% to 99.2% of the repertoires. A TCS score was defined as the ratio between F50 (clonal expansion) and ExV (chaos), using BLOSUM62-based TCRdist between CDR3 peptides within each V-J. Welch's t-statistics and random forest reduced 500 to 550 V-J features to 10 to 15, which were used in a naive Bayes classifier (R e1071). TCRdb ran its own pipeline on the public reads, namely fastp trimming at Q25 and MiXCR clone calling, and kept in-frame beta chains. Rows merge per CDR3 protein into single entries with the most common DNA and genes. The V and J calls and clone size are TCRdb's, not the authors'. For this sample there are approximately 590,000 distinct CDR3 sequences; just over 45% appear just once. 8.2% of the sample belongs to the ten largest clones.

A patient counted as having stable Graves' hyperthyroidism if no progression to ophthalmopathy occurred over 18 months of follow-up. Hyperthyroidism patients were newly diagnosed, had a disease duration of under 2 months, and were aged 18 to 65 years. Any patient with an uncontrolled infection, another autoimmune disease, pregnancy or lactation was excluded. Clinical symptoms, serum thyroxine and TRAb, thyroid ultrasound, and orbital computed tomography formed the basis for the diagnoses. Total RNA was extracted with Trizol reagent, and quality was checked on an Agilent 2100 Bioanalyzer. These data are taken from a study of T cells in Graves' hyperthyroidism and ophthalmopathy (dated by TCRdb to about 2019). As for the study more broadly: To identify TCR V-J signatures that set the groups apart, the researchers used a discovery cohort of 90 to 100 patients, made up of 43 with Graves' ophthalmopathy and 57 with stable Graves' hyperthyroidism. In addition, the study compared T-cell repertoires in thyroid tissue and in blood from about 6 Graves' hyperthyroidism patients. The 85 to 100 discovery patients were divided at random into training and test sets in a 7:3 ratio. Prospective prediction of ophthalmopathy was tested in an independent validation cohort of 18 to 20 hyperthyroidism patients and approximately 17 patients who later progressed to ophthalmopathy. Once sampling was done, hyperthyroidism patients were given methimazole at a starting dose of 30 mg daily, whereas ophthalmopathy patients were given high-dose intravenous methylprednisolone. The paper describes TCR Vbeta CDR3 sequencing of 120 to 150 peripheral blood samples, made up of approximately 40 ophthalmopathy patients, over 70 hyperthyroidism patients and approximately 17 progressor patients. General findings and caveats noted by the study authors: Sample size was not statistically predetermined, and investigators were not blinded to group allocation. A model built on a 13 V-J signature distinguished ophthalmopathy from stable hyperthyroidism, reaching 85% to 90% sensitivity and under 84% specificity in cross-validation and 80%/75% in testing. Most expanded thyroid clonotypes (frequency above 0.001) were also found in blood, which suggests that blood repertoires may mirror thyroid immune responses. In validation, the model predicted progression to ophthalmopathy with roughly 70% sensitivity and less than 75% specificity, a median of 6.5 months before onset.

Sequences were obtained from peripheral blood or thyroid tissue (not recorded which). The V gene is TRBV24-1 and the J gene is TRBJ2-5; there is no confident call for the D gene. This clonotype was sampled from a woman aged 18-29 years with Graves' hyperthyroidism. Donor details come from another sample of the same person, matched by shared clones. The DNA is TGTGCCACCAGTACAGATCAAGAGACCCGGTACTTC. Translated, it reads CATSTDQETRYF.